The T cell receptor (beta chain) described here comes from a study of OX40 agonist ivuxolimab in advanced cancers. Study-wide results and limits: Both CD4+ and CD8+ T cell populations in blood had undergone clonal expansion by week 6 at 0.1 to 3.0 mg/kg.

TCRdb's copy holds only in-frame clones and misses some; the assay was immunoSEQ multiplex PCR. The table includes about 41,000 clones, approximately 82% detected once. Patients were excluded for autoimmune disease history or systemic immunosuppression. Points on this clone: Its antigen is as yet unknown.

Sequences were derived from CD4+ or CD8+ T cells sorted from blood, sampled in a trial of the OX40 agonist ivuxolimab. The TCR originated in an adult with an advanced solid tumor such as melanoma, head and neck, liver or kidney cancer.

The CDR3 coding sequence is TGTGCCAGCAGCTTGAGCCAGGGTTTCCAAGAGACCCAGTACTTC. This gives the protein CASSLSQGFQETQYF. J is TRBJ2-5 and V is TRBV5-4; D is possibly TRBD1 (5 bases). The CDR3 length is 15 residues. Germline values: CDR1 SGHNT, CDR2 YYREEE (reference sequence). Trimming took off 1 base at V and 1 base at J, with 11 bases between the two ends.